The TCR beta chain under discussion was sequenced for a study of cytomegalovirus exposure and HLA in healthy donors. Overall study findings and caveats: Cytomegalovirus-associated TCR beta chains were listed, numbering 164. Reportedly, diagnosis of cytomegalovirus status by the classifier showed high specificity and sensitivity. The finding came from a later analysis; first-cohort TCR clusters tended to co-occur in the 130 or so validation repertoires.

As to this clone: Its matching antigen is unknown. Other DNA sequences in the same sample also yield this CDR3.

Method: immunoSEQ multiplex PCR; TCRdb's copy keeps in-frame clones and lacks some. The data contain 150,000 or so clones, about 82% of them seen just once; the ten biggest clones take up approximately 2.2%. This receptor was obtained from a human donor in good health. Material: PBMCs.

CDR3 loop: CASSAGTGGYEQYF. CDR3 in DNA: TGTGCCAGCAGCGCCGGGACAGGGGGGTACGAGCAGTACTTC. The V call is TRBV9, the J call TRBJ2-7; TRBD1 matches 11 bases. J was trimmed by 4 bases and V by 3 bases; bases with no gene match: 3. The CDR3 sequence is 14 residues long. Germline V gives CDR1 SGDLS, CDR2 YYNGEE.